Shown below are 11 T cell receptor beta chains from a single sample sequenced in a study of memory CD4+ T cells and cytomegalovirus serostatus. Profiled with immunoSEQ multiplex PCR; TCRdb holds only in-frame clones, not every one. The sample lists some 48,000 clones, roughly three quarters occurring once. Single viable CD3+CD4+CD8-CD45RO+ cells were sorted as the memory CD4+ T cells. Sequencing input: memory CD4+ T cells from blood. These receptors all stem from an adult in good health and CMV-seronegative.

This rearrangement joins TRBV19 to TRBJ2-6; possible D gene TRBD1, 5 bases. The length of the CDR3 is 16 residues. Germline V gene data show CDR1 as LNHDA and CDR2 as SQIVND (reference sequence). V was pared by 1 base and J by 1 base, with 8 bases between. The DNA of the CDR3 is TGTGCCAGTAGTATAGGAAGGGGATCTGGGGCCAACGTCCTGACTTTC. Translation: CASSIGRGSGANVLTF.

The chain joins TRBV6-5 to TRBJ1-1; possibly TRBD1 for D (5 bases). Trimming pared 2 bases from V and 4 bases from J, leaving 11 bases between. CDR3 size: 14 residues. Germline V lookup: CDR1 MNHEY, CDR2 SVGAGI. Written as DNA, the CDR3 is TGTGCCAGCAGTTACGGGGGTATGAGCACTGAAGCTTTCTTT. Translating gives CASSYGGMSTEAFF.

The rearrangement joins TRBV5-1 to TRBJ2-7; 11 bases are shared with TRBD1. The V segment lost 0 bases and the J segment 5 bases; nucleotides outside the gene matches: 7. The germline gives CDR1 SGHRS, CDR2 YFSETQ. The CDR3 length is 16 residues. The CDR3 nucleotides are TGCGCCAGCAGCTTGGTGTCGGGACAGGGGGTGCACGAGCAGTACTTC. It translates to CASSLVSGQGVHEQYF. Full variable domain (outside the CDR3, taken from reference TRBV5-1 and TRBJ2-7): KAGVTQTPRYLIKTRGQQVTLSCSPISGHRSVSWYQQTPGQGLQFLFEYFSETQRNKGNFPGRFSGRQFSNSRSEMNVSTLELGDSALYLCASSLVSGQGVHEQYFGPGTRLTVT.

The chain joins TRBV5-1 to TRBJ2-3; TRBD2 matches 7 bases. This CDR3 is built from 15 residues. The germline V gene has CDR1 SGHRS and CDR2 YFSETQ. The J segment lost 2 bases and the V segment lost 3 bases, leaving 6 bases of the junction unmatched. DNA for the CDR3: TGCGCCAGCAGCTCCCTAGCGGAATTCACAGATACGCAGTATTTT. Amino acid sequence: CASSSLAEFTDTQYF.

The chain links TRBV5-1 to TRBJ2-1, with D unclear. V lost 7 bases and J lost 8, with 19 bases in between. Germline V gene data show CDR1 as SGHRS and CDR2 as YFSETQ. The CDR3 has 14 residues. The CDR3, as DNA: TGCGCCAGCCTCCCCCGACACAGCCGGCATGAGCAGTTCTTC. Translating it yields CASLPRHSRHEQFF. Supplemented by reference TRBV5-1 and TRBJ2-1, the full variable domain reads KAGVTQTPRYLIKTRGQQVTLSCSPISGHRSVSWYQQTPGQGLQFLFEYFSETQRNKGNFPGRFSGRQFSNSRSEMNVSTLELGDSALYLCASLPRHSRHEQFFGPGTRLTVL.

This clone was detected only once. The rearrangement uses TRBV7-3 and TRBJ2-6, with D unresolved. The germline gives CDR1 SGHTA, CDR2 FQGTGA. The V end lost 5 bases, the J end lost 4 bases, and 18 bases lay between the germline ends. The CDR3 sequence is 17 residues long. CDR3 nucleotides: TGTGCCAGCAGCCTCGATAAGAGCTTAGGAGGGGCCAACGTCCTGACTTTC. Amino acids: CASSLDKSLGGANVLTF.

The V gene is TRBV12-2, the J gene TRBJ1-1. TRBV12-2 is labeled a pseudogene. The CDR3 has 14 amino acids. The CDR3 region has the DNA TGTGCAAGTCGCTTTCAAGACCAGAACACTGAAGCTTTCTTT. The encoded protein is CASRFQDQNTEAFF.

This sequence joins TRBV27 and TRBJ2-3; 12 nucleotides agree with TRBD2. J was trimmed by 0 bases and V by 3 bases; bases with no gene match: 7. CDR1 MNHEY and CDR2 SMNVEV come from the germline V gene (reference sequence). CDR3 length: 18 amino acids. CDR3 bases: TGTGCCAGCAGTTTTAGGTCTAGCGGGGGGGAGAGCACAGATACGCAGTATTTT. Amino acids: CASSFRSSGGESTDTQYF.

This rearrangement joins TRBV9 to TRBJ1-1; 9 bases agree with TRBD1. J lost 5 bases, V lost 4 bases, and 6 bases had no gene match. This CDR3 spans 14 amino acids. CDR1 and CDR2 from the germline V gene are SGDLS and YYNGEE. The CDR3 bases are TGTGCCAGCAGCCAGGGACAGGGTAATACTGAAGCTTTCTTT. Amino acids: CASSQGQGNTEAFF.

V and J are TRBV6-6 and TRBJ1-3; 8 nucleotides match TRBD1. J was trimmed by 0 bases and V by 8 bases; bases with no gene match: 3. This CDR3 contains 14 residues. Germline V gene data show CDR1 as MNHNY and CDR2 as SVGAGI (reference sequence). The CDR3 bases are TGTGCCAGCGCGGACAGGGCCTCTGGAAACACCATATATTTT. Its protein product is CASADRASGNTIYF.

This rearrangement joins TRBV28 to TRBJ1-4; D call uncertain. CDR3 length: 12 residues. Deletions cut 5 bases from V and 5 bases from J, with 6 bases between. The germline V gene encodes CDR1 MDHEN and CDR2 SYDVKM. CDR3 sequence reads: CASSLGNEKLFF. CDR3 DNA: TGTGCCAGCAGTCTGGGGAATGAAAAACTGTTTTTT.